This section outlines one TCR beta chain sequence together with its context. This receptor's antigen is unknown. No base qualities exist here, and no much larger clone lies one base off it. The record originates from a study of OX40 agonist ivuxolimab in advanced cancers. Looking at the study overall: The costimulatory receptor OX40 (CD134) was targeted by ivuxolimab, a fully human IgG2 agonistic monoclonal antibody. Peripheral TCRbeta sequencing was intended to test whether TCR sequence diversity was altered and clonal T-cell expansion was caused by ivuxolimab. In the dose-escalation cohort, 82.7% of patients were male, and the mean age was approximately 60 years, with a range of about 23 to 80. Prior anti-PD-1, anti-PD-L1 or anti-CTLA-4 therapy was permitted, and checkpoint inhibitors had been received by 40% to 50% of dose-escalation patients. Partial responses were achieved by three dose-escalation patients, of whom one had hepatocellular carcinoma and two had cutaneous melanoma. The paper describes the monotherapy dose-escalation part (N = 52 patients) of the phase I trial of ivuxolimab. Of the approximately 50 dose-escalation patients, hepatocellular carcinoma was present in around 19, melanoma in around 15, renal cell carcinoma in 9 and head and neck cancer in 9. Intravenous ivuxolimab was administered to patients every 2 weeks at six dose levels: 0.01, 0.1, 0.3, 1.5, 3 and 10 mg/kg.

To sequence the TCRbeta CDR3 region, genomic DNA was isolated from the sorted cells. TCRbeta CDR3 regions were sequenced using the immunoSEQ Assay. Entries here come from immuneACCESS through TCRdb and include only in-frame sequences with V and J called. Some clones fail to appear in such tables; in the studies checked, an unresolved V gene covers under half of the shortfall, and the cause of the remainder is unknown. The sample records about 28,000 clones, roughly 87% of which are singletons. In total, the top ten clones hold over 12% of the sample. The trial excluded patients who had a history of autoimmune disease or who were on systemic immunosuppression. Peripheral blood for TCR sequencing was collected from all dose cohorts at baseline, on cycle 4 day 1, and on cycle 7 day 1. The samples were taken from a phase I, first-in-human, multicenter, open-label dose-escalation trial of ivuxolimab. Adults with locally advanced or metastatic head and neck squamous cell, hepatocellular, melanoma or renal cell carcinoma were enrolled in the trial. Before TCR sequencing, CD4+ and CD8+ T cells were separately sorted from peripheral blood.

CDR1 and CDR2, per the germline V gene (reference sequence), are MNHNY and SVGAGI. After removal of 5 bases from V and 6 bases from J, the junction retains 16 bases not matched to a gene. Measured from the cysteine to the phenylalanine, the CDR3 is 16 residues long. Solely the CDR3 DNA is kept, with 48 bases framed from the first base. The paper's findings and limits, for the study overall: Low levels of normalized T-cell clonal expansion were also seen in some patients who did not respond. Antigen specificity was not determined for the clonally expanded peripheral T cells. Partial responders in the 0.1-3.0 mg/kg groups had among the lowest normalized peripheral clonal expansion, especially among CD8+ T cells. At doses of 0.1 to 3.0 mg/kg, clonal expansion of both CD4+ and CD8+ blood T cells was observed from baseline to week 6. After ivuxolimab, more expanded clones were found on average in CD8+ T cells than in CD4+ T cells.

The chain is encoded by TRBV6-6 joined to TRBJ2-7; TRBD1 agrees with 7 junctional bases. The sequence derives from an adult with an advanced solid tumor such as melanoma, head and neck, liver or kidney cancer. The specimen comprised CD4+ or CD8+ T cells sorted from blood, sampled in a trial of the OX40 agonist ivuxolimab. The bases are TGTGCCAGCAGTCCTCAGACATATGAGGGGGCCCCCGAGCAGTACTTC. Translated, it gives CASSPQTYEGAPEQYF.